These 12 T cell receptor beta chains came from one sample sequenced in a study of T cells in Graves' hyperthyroidism and ophthalmopathy. Amplification yielded TCR beta CDR3 regions, with RNA transcripts as the source. A set of HTBI primers served as the primers for a first-round RT-PCR of the TCR CDR3. Using its own MiXCR run on the multiplex PCR reads, TCRdb lists one record per CDR3 protein. This sample has 340,000 or so distinct CDR3 sequences, with around a sixth found just once. Sequencing was performed on blood. These receptor sequences come from a woman aged 45-59 years with Graves' hyperthyroidism.

The V and J genes are TRBV7-9 and TRBJ2-5, with D perhaps matching TRBD2 (5 bases). The CDR3 sequence is 14 residues long. V gave up 3 bases and J gave up 4 bases, with 12 bases separating them. CDR1 and CDR2 (germline): SEHNR, FQNEAQ (reference sequence). The CDR3 DNA sequence: TGTGCCAGCAGCTTGCGGCGGGCAAGAGAGACCCAGTACTTC. Translating gives CASSLRRARETQYF.

To note about this clonotype: A single base separates this from a much larger clone, so it may be a read error. The chain has TRBV4-1 and TRBJ2-7; D not resolved. The V gene's germline CDR1 is MGHRA and CDR2 YSYEKL. This CDR3 has 16 amino acids. CDR3 nucleotides: TGCGCCGGCAGCCAAGATGCGTTGGACGGGCGGTACGAGCAGTACTTC. Translated: CAGSQDALDGRYEQYF.

V and J are TRBV7-2 and TRBJ1-2; D is uncertain. CDR1 SGHTA and CDR2 FQGNSA come from the germline V gene. V was cut by 1 base and J by 8 bases, with 17 bases left in between. This CDR3 spans 15 amino acids. CDR3 bases: TGTGCCAGCAGCTTAGGTCCGGGCGAAGAATACGGCTACACCTTC. It specifies CASSLGPGEEYGYTF.

The sample holds a few counts of this clonotype. This rearrangement joins TRBV10-3 to TRBJ2-5; 7 nucleotides align to TRBD1. CDR1 is ENHRY, CDR2 SYGVKD, per germline. V was clipped by 5 bases and J by 6 bases; unmatched bases: 12. The CDR3 is made up of 15 amino acids. The CDR3 is CAISKTTGDGKTQYF. The CDR3, as DNA: TGTGCCATCAGTAAGACTACAGGGGATGGAAAGACCCAGTACTTC.

This clonotype was counted only a few times. The V call is TRBV20-1, the J call TRBJ1-5; 7 bases line up with TRBD1. The CDR3 extends over 16 amino acids. V lost 1 base, J lost 1 base, and 7 bases stayed unmatched. Germline loops: CDR1 DFQATT, CDR2 SNEGSKA (reference sequence). The CDR3 sequence is CSARVQGPLSNQPQHF. Here the CDR3 DNA reads TGCAGTGCTAGAGTACAGGGGCCCTTAAGCAATCAGCCCCAGCATTTT.

This clonotype has a count of ten or more. This sequence joins TRBV28 and TRBJ2-1; 10 bases line up with TRBD2. In germline, CDR1 is MDHEN, CDR2 SYDVKM. After removal of 5 bases from V and 9 bases from J, the junction contained 10 bases not matched to a gene. The CDR3 has 15 amino acids. The CDR3 here is CASSPQGLAVREQFF. CDR3 bases: TGTGCCAGCAGTCCCCAAGGACTAGCGGTTCGTGAGCAGTTCTTC.

In its sample, this clonotype was seen many times. The rearrangement uses TRBV28 and TRBJ2-7; the match to TRBD1 covers 7 bases. The CDR3 covers 15 residues. V gave up 7 bases and J gave up 7 bases; unmatched junction bases: 16. The germline gives CDR1 MDHEN, CDR2 SYDVKM. As DNA, the CDR3 is TGTGCCAGCAACCTCCAGAAGACAGGGATTCGGGAGCAGTACTTC. Translation gives CASNLQKTGIREQYF.

V and J are TRBV6-1 and TRBJ2-3; D may be TRBD2 (6 bases). This CDR3 is built from 14 residues. Deletions cut 1 base from V and 3 bases from J, with 8 bases between. CDR1 is MNHNS and CDR2 is SASEGT in the germline V gene. CDR3 sequence reads: CASSEGGITDTQYF. The CDR3 coding sequence is TGTGCCAGCAGTGAAGGCGGGATTACAGATACGCAGTATTTT.

This clonotype was seen more than once but under ten times. This sequence joins TRBV3-1 and TRBJ2-7; 7 positions agree with TRBD2. CDR1 LGHDT and CDR2 YNNKEL come from the germline V gene (reference sequence). This CDR3 has 16 amino acids. V was pared by 4 bases and J by 4 bases, with 13 bases of the junction left unmatched. The DNA of the CDR3 is TGTGCCAGCAGCCCAGGCAGGCGGCGGGAGAATTACGAGCAGTACTTC. Translated: CASSPGRRRENYEQYF.

This clonotype came up a few times. The V call is TRBV2, the J call TRBJ2-6; TRBD2 matches 12 bases. This CDR3 contains 17 residues. Trimming cost V 8 bases and J 5 bases; bases outside gene matches: 10. The germline gives CDR1 SNHLY, CDR2 FYNNEI. The CDR3 loop reads CASDWGLAGSRANVLTF. CDR3 DNA: TGTGCCAGCGACTGGGGACTAGCGGGCTCCAGGGCCAACGTCCTGACTTTC.

This clonotype was found many times. V and J are TRBV5-1 and TRBJ2-5, with D possibly matching TRBD1 (7 bases). Per germline, CDR1 SGHRS and CDR2 YFSETQ. The CDR3 is 14 residues long. The V and J ends lost 7 bases and 1 base respectively, with 14 bases between them. CDR3 sequence (DNA): TGCGCCAGCGCGGAGGGGGCACCCCAAGAGACCCAGTACTTC. It yields the protein CASAEGAPQETQYF. Based on the CDR3 plus reference TRBV5-1 and TRBJ2-5, the full variable domain is KAGVTQTPRYLIKTRGQQVTLSCSPISGHRSVSWYQQTPGQGLQFLFEYFSETQRNKGNFPGRFSGRQFSNSRSEMNVSTLELGDSALYLCASAEGAPQETQYFGPGTRLLVL.

The chain links TRBV6-2 or TRBV6-3 to TRBJ2-3; D uncertain. This CDR3 region has 14 residues. Per the germline V gene, CDR1 is MNHEY and CDR2 is SVGEGT. V was cut by 0 bases and J by 1 base, with 5 bases left in between. The CDR3 DNA sequence: TGTGCCAGCAGTTACTCTTTGGGCACAGATACGCAGTATTTT. This translates into CASSYSLGTDTQYF.